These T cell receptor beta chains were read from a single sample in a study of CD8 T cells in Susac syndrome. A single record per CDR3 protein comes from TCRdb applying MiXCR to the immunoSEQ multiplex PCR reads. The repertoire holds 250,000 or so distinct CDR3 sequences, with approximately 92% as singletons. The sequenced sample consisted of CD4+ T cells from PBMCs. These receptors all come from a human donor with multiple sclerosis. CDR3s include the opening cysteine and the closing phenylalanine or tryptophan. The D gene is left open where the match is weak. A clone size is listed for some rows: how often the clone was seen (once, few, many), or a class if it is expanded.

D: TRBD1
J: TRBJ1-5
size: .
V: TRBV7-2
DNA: TGTGCCAGCAGTCCTGCATCGACAGGGCCGCAGGGTCAGCCCCAGCATTTT
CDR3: CASSPASTGPQGQPQHF

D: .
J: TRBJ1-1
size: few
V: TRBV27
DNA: TGTGCCAGCTCACGGGGGAACACTGAAGCTTTCTTT
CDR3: CASSRGNTEAFF

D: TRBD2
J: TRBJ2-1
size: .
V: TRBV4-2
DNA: TGTGCCAGCAGCCACGCTGGACTAGCGGGGGGGCAAGGGAATGAGCAGTTCTTC
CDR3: CASSHAGLAGGQGNEQFF

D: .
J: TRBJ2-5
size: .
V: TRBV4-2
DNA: TGTGCCAGCAGCCCAACTGATGGGGTCAGAGAGACCCAGTACTTC
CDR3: CASSPTDGVRETQYF

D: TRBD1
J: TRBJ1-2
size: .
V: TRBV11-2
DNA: TGTGCCAGCAGCCAGACAGGGGGCTTGGGAGGCTACACCTTC
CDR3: CASSQTGGLGGYTF

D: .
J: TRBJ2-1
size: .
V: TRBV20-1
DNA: TGCAGTGCCTGGAAGGGGAAAGGGGACAATGAGCAGTTCTTC
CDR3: CSAWKGKGDNEQFF

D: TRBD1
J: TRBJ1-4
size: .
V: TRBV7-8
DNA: TGTGCCAGCAGCGACTCCGGGACAGTTAATGAAAAACTGTTTTTT
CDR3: CASSDSGTVNEKLFF

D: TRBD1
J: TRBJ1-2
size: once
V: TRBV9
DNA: TGTGCCAGCAGCAGGGGCAGGGGGGAGGAGGGCTACACCTTC
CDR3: CASSRGRGEEGYTF

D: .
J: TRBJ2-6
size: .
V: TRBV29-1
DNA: TGCAGCGTTGAAGGCACCGTACATGGGGCCAACGTCCTGACTTTC
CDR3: CSVEGTVHGANVLTF

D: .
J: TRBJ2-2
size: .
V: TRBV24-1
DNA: TGTGCCACCAGTGATTTGAAGGCCGGGGAGCTGTTTTTT
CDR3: CATSDLKAGELFF

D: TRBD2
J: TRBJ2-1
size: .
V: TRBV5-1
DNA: TGCGCCAGCAGCCCGGGGGGGAGCGACTACAATGAGCAGTTCTTC
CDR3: CASSPGGSDYNEQFF

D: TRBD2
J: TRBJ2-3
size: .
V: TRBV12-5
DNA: TGTGCTAGTGGTTTGGTACTAGCGGGAGCTGGAGATACGCAGTATTTT
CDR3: CASGLVLAGAGDTQYF

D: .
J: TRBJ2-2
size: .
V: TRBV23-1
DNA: TGCGCCAGCAGTCAACCAATGGGCGTGAGGAGGCGAACGAACACCGGGGAGCTGTTTTTT
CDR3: CASSQPMGVRRRTNTGELFF

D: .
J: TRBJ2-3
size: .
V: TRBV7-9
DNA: TGTGCCAGCAGCCCTAACGTGGATACGCAGTATTTT
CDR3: CASSPNVDTQYF

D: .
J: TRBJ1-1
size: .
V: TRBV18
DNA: TGTGCCAGCTCACCAGTGAATGAAGCTTTCTTT
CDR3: CASSPVNEAFF

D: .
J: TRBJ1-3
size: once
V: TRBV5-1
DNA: TGCGCCAGCAGCTTGGAAGGACCCCCCATATATTTT
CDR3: CASSLEGPPIYF

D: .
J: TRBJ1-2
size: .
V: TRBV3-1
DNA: TGTGCCAGCAGCCAAGATGGCATAAACTATGGCTACACCTTC
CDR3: CASSQDGINYGYTF

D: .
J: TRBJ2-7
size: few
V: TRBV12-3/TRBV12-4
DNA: TGTGCCAGCAGTACCCGGCAGGCCTATCGCGAGCAGTACTTC
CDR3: CASSTRQAYREQYF

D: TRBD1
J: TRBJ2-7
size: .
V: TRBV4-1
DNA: TGCGCCAGCAGCACCCGGACAGGGGCCTACGAGCAGTACTTC
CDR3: CASSTRTGAYEQYF

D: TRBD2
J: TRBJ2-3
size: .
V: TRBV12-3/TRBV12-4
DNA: TGTGCCAGCAGTTCCGATAGCGGGTCTAGCACAGATACGCAGTATTTT
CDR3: CASSSDSGSSTDTQYF

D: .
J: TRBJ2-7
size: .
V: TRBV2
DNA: TGTGCCAGCAGTACAGGCTCTGGCGAGCAGTACTTC
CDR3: CASSTGSGEQYF

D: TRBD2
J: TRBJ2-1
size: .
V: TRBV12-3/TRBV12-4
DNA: TGTGCCAGCATCCCGGGACTAGCGGGAGGGGGTTTCCATGAGCAGTTCTTC
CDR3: CASIPGLAGGGFHEQFF

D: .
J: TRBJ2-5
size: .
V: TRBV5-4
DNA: TGTGCCAGCAGCGACAACGGCGGGGAGACCCAGTACTTC
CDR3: CASSDNGGETQYF

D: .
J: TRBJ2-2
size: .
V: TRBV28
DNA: TGTGCCAGCAGTTCCCTATTGAACACCGGGGAGCTGTTTTTT
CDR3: CASSSLLNTGELFF

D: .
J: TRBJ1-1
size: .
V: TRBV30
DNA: TGTGCCTGGAGTGTACTCGGCAGGAACACTGAAGCTTTCTTT
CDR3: CAWSVLGRNTEAFF

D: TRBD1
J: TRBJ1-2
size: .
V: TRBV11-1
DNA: TGTGCCAGCAGCTTAGTCCCAGGACAGGGGGACTATGGCTACACCTTC
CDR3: CASSLVPGQGDYGYTF

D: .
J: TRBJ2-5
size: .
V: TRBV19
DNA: TGTGCCAGTAGTACCGTTTCGGCAGGGCAAGAGACCCAGTACTTC
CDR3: CASSTVSAGQETQYF

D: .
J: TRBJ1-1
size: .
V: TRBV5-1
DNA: TGCGCCAGCAGCTTGGGGGACGGCAGGGCTGCGGCTGAAGCTTTCTTT
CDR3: CASSLGDGRAAAEAFF

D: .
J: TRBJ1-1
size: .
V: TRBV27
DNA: TGTGCCAGCACTCCGGCGACACGACGCCGGAACACTGAAGCTTTCTTT
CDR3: CASTPATRRRNTEAFF

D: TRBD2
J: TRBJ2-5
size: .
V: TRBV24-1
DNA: TGTGCCACCAGTGCGGGAGGGAGGACAGAGACCCAGTACTTC
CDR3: CATSAGGRTETQYF

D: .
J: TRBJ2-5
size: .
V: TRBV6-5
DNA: TGTGCCAGCGCCCGAGGCGCAGAGACCCAGTACTTC
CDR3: CASARGAETQYF

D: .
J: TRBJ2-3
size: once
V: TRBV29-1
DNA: TGCAGCGTTGAAGATCCGGAGGGAGCGGATACGCAGTATTTT
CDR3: CSVEDPEGADTQYF

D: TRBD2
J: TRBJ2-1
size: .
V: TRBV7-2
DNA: TGTGCCAGCAGCTTAAATTCCCAAGCGGGGGGTAACTACAATGAGCAGTTCTTC
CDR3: CASSLNSQAGGNYNEQFF

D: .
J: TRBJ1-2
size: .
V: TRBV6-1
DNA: TGTGCCAGCAGTGAAGCGCCAGGGTTGGCCTATGGCTACACCTTC
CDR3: CASSEAPGLAYGYTF

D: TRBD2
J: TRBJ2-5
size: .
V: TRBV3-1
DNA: TGTGCCAGCAGCAACCGGACTAGCGGGGGGCAAGAGACCCAGTACTTC
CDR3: CASSNRTSGGQETQYF

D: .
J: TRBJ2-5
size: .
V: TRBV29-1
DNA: TGCAGCGTTCGTAATGGGGAGACCCAGTACTTC
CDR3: CSVRNGETQYF

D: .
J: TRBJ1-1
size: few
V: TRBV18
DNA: TGTGCCAGCTCACCGCAGAACACTGAAGCTTTCTTT
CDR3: CASSPQNTEAFF